This T cell receptor (beta chain) derives from a study of T-cell reconstitution after alpha-beta-depleted transplantation in children. Study-level results: Surviving recipient cells, namely T cells and thymic progenitors, were the source of high day-60 TCRbeta diversity in some patients. After one year, T-cell counts and TCRbeta diversity mostly came from new T cells. As was reported, about two months after transplant, alpha-beta T cells came from several hundred expanded graft clones.

Researchers prepared the TCRbeta library using unique molecular identifiers, the study reports. TCRdb passed the PCR reads through MiXCR, listing each CDR3 protein once. The sample has fewer than 550,000 distinct CDR3 sequences, over 9.5% seen once; the top ten hold 14%. Worth noting for this clonotype: The target antigen is unknown.

The germline gives CDR1 KGHDR, CDR2 SFDVKD. V gave up 2 bases and J gave up 0 bases; unmatched junction bases: 8. The CDR3 totals 20 residues. The sequence was collected from a female patient between 2 and 10 years old who had a stem cell transplant for aplastic anemia, so the T cells may come from the graft donor. The specimen was PBMCs, mostly from graft donor cells, collected 180 days after TCRalphabeta/CD19-depleted stem cell transplant. The chain has TRBV24-1 and TRBJ2-1; 14 nucleotides match TRBD2. The CDR3 loop reads CATSDSPWGTSGSSYNEQFF. Here the CDR3 DNA reads TGTGCCACCAGTGATTCGCCATGGGGGACTAGCGGGAGCTCCTACAATGAGCAGTTCTTC.